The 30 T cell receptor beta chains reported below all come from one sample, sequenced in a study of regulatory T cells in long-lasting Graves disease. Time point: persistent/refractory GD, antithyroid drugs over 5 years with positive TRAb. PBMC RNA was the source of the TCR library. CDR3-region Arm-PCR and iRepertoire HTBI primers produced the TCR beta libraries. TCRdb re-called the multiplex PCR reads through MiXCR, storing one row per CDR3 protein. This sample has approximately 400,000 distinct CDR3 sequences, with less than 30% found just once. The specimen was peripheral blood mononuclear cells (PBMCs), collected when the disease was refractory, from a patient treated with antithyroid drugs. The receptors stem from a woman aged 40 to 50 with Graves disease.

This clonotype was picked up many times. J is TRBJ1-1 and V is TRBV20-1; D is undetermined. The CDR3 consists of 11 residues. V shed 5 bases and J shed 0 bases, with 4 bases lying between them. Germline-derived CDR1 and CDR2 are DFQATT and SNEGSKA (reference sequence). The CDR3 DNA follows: TGCAGTGCTCCTCTGAACACTGAAGCTTTCTTT. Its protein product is CSAPLNTEAFF.

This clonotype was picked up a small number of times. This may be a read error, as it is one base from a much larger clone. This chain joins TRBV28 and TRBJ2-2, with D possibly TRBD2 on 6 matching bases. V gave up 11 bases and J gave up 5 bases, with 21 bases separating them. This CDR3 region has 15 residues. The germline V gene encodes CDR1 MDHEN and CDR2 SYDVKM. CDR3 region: CAAKDGGRGTGELFF. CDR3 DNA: TGTGCCGCGAAGGACGGGGGACGGGGTACCGGGGAGCTGTTTTTT.

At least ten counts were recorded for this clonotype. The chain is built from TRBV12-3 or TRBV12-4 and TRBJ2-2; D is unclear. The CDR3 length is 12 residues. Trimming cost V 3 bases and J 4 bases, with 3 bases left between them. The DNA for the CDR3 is TGTGCCAGCAGTTTCATCACCGGGGAGCTGTTTTTT. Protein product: CASSFITGELFF.

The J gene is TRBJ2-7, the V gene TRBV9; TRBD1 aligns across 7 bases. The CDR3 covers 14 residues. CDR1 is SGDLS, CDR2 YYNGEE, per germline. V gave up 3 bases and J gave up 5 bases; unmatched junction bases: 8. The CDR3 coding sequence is TGTGCCAGCAGCGGAAGACAGGGATTGAACGAGCAGTACTTC. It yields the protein CASSGRQGLNEQYF.

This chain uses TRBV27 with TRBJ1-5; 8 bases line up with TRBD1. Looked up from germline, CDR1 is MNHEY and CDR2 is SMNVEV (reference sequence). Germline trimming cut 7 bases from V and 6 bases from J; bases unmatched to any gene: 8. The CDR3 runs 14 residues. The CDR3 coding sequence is TGTGCCAGCAATCTAGGACAGGGAGGTCAGCCCCAGCATTTT. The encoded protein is CASNLGQGGQPQHF.

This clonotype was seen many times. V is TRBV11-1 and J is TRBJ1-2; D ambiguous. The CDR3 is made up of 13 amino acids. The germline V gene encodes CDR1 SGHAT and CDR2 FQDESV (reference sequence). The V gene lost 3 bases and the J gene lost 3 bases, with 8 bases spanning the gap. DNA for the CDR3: TGTGCCAGCAGCTTGGGCACCTACTATGGCTACACCTTC. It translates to CASSLGTYYGYTF.

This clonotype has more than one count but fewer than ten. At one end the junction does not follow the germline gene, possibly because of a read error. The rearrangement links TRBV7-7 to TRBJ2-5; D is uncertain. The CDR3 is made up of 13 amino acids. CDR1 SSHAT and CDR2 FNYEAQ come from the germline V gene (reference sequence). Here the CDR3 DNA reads TGTGCTAGCAGCTCGGCACTCCAAGAGACCCAGTACTTC. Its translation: CASSSALQETQYF.

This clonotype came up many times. The CDR3 sequence: CATMGRDSYEQYF. DNA for the CDR3: TGTGCCACCATGGGACGAGATTCCTACGAGCAGTACTTC. The gene calls are TRBV24-1 and TRBJ2-7, with D tentatively TRBD1 or TRBD2 (5 bases each). V was clipped by 8 bases and J by 1 base, with 11 bases between them. The CDR3 is 13 amino acids. The V gene's germline CDR1 is KGHDR and CDR2 SFDVKD.

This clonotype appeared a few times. DNA for the CDR3: TGTGCCAGCAGTTCCTATCTTGGCAGGGCCCGCTCCTACGAGCAGTACTTC. It codes for CASSSYLGRARSYEQYF. The chain uses TRBV28 and TRBJ2-7; TRBD1 is a possible D gene (5 bases). The CDR3 is made up of 17 amino acids. V was clipped by 4 bases and J by 0 bases, with 19 bases between them. Germline V gene lookup returns CDR1 MDHEN and CDR2 SYDVKM.

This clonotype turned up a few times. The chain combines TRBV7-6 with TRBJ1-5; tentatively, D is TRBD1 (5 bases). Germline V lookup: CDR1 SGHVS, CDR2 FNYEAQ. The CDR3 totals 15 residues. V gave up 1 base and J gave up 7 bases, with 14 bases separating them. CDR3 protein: CASSLGAGSGQPQHF. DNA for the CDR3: TGTGCCAGCAGCTTAGGAGCAGGGTCAGGACAGCCCCAGCATTTT. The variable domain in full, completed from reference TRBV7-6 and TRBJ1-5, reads GAGVSQSPRYKVTKRGQDVALRCDPISGHVSLYWYRQALGQGPEFLTYFNYEAQQDKSGLPNDRFSAERPEGSISTLTIQRTEQRDSAMYRCASSLGAGSGQPQHFGDGTRLSIL.

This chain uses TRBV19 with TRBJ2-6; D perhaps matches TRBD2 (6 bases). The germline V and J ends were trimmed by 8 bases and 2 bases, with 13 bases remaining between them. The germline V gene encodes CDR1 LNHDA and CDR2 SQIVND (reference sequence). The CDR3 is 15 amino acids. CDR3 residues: CASGLEGAGANVLTF. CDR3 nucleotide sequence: TGTGCCAGTGGACTGGAGGGAGCTGGGGCCAACGTCCTGACTTTC.

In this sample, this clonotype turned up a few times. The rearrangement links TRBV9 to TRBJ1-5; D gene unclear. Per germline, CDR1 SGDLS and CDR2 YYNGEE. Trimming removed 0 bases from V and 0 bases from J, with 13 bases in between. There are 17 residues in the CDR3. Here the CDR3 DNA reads TGTGCCAGCAGCGTAGAGGCCCAGATAAGTAGCAATCAGCCCCAGCATTTT. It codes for CASSVEAQISSNQPQHF.

The CDR3 nucleotides read TGTGCCGGCAAGCTGCAGGGGATTGATCCCCAGTACTTC. Its translation: CAGKLQGIDPQYF. The chain uses TRBV6-1 and TRBJ2-5; D possibly corresponds to TRBD1 (6 bases). The CDR3 sequence is 13 residues long. V shed 11 bases and J shed 9 bases, with 22 bases lying between them. Germline assignment: CDR1 MNHNS and CDR2 SASEGT.

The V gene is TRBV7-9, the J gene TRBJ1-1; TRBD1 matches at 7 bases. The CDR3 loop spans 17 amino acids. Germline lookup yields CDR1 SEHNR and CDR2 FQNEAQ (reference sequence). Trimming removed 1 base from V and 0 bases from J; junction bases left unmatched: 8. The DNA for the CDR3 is TGTGCCAGCAGCTTAGTGGGCCGGACAGGCCTGAACACTGAAGCTTTCTTT. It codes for CASSLVGRTGLNTEAFF.

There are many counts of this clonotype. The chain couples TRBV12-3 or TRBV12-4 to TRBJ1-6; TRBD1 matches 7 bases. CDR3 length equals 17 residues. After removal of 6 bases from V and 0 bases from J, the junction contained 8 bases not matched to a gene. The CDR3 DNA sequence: TGTGCCAGCAGCCCTCGGCAGGGGGGCTCCTATAATTCACCCCTCCACTTT. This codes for CASSPRQGGSYNSPLHF.

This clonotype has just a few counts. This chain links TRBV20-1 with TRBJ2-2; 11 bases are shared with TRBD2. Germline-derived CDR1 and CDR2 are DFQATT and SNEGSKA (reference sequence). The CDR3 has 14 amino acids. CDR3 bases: TGCAGCACGCTAGCGGGGGGAAACACCGGGGAGCTGTTTTTT. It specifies CSTLAGGNTGELFF.

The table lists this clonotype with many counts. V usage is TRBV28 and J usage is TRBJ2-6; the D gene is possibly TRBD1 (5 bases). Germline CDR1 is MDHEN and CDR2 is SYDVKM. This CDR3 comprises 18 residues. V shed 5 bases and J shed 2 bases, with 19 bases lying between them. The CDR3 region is CASSNSAGHTAGANVLTF. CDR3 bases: TGTGCCAGCAGTAACTCAGCAGGACACACAGCTGGGGCCAACGTCCTGACTTTC.

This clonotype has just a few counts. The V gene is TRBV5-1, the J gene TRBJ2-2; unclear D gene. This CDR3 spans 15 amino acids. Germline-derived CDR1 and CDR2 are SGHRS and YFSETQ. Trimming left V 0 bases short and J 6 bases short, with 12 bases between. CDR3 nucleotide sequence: TGCGCCAGCAGCTTGGTTACATCTTTTTCCGGGGAGCTGTTTTTT. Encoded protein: CASSLVTSFSGELFF. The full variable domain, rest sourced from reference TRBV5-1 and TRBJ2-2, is KAGVTQTPRYLIKTRGQQVTLSCSPISGHRSVSWYQQTPGQGLQFLFEYFSETQRNKGNFPGRFSGRQFSNSRSEMNVSTLELGDSALYLCASSLVTSFSGELFFGEGSRLTVL.

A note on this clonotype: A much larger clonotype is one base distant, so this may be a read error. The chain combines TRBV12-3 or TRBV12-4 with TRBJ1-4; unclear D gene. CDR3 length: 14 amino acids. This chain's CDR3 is CASSLRRPGERLFF. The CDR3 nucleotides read TGTGCCAGCAGTTTACGTCGGCCAGGAGAAAGACTGTTTTTT.

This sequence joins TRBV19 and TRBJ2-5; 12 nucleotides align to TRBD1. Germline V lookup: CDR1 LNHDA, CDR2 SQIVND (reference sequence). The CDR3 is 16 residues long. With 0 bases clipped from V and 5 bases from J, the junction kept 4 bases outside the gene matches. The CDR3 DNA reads TGTGCCAGTAGTATAGACGGGACAGGGGGCAGGGAGACCCAGTACTTC. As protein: CASSIDGTGGRETQYF.

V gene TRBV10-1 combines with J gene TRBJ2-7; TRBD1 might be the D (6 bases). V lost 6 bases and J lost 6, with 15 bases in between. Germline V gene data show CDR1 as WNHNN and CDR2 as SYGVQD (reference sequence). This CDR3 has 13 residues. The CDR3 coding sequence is TGCGCCAGCAGCGTGCAACAGGGTAGCGAGCAGTACTTC. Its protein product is CASSVQQGSEQYF.

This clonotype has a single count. CDR3 amino acids: CSARGQGADYGYTF. The CDR3 DNA follows: TGCAGTGCTAGGGGACAGGGGGCCGACTATGGCTACACCTTC. V gene TRBV20-1 combines with J gene TRBJ1-2; 12 bases line up with TRBD1. Germline CDR1 is DFQATT and CDR2 is SNEGSKA (reference sequence). V gave up 3 bases and J gave up 3 bases; unmatched junction bases: 2. The CDR3 consists of 14 residues.

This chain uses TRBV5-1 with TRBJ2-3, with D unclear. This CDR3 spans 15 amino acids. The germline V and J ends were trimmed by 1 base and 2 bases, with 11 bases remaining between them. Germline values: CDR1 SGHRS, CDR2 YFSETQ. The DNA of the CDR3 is TGCGCCAGCAGCTTGCAGCTGTTTTTCACAGATACGCAGTATTTT. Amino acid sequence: CASSLQLFFTDTQYF.

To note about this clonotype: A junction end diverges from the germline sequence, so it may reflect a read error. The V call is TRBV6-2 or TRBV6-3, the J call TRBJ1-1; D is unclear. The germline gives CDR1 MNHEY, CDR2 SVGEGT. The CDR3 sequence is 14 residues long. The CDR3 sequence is CANSEHMVNTEAFF. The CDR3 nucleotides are TGTGCCAACAGTGAACATATGGTGAACACTGAAGCTTTCTTT.

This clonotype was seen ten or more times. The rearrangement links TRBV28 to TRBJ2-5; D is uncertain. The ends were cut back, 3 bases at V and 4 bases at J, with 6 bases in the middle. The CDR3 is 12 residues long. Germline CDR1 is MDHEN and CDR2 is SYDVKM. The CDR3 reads CASSFVGETQYF. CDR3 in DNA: TGTGCCAGCAGTTTCGTGGGAGAGACCCAGTACTTC.

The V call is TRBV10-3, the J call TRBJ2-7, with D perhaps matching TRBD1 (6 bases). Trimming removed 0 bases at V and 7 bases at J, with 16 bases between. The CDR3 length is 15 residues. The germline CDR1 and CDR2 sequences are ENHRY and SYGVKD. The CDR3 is CAISESTLTGFEQYF. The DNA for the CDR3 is TGTGCCATCAGTGAGTCGACTCTTACAGGGTTTGAGCAGTACTTC.

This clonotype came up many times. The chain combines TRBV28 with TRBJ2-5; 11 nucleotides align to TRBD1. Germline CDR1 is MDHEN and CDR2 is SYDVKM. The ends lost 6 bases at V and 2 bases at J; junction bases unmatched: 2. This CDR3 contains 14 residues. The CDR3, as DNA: TGTGCCAGCAGGGACAGGGGGCGGCAAGAGACCCAGTACTTC. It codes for CASRDRGRQETQYF.

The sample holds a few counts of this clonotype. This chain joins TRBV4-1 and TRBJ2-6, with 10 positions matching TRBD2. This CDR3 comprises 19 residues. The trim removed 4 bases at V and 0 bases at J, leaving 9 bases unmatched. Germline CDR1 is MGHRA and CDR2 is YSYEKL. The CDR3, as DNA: TGCGCCAGCAGCCCAAGTATGGGACTAGCGCTCTCTGGGGCCAACGTCCTGACTTTC. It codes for CASSPSMGLALSGANVLTF.

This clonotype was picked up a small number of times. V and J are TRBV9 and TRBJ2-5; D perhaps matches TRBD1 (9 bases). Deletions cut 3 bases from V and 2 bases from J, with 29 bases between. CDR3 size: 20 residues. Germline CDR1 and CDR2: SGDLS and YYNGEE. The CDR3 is CASSARTGTGRAGVQETQYF. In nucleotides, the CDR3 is TGTGCCAGCAGCGCCAGAACCGGGACAGGGAGAGCGGGGGTACAAGAGACCCAGTACTTC.

This CDR3 reads CASSILGGEKLFF. As DNA, the CDR3 is TGTGCCAGTAGTATCCTCGGAGGTGAAAAACTGTTTTTT. The rearrangement links TRBV19 to TRBJ1-4; no definite D call. This CDR3 has 13 amino acids. V shed 3 bases and J shed 7 bases, with 9 bases lying between them. Germline V gene data show CDR1 as LNHDA and CDR2 as SQIVND (reference sequence).